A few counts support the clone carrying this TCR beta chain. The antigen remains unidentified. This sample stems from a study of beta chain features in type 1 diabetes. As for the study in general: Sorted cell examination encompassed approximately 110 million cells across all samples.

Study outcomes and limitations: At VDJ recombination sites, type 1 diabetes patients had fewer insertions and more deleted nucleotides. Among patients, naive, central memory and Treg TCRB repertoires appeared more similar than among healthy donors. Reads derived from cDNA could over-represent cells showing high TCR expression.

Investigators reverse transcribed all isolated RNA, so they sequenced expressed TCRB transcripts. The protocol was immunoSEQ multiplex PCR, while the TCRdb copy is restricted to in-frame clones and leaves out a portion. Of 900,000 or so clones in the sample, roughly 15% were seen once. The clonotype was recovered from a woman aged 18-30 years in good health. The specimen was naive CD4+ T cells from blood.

CDR3 DNA sequence: TGTGCCTTGGACAGAAAAGAACCATACGAGCAGTACTTC. Translation: CALDRKEPYEQYF. J is TRBJ2-7 and V is TRBV30, with D maybe TRBD1 (6 bases). The CDR3 consists of 13 residues. Trimming removed 7 bases from V and 4 bases from J, with 17 bases in between. Germline CDR1 and CDR2: GTSNPN and SVGIG (reference sequence). Full variable domain (missing parts from reference TRBV30 and TRBJ2-7): SQTIHQWPATLVQPVGSPLSLECTVEGTSNPNLYWYRQAAGRGLQLLFYSVGIGQISSEVPQNLSASRPQDRQFILSSKKLLLSDSGFYLCALDRKEPYEQYFGPGTRLTVT.